Described below is a single T cell receptor (beta chain) sequence and its context. The data were taken from a study of blood T cell repertoires in COVID-19. About the study: Specimens from acute and convalescent COVID-19 originated in the United States, Italy and Spain. PBMCs, B-cell-depleted T cells, or T cells provided the cDNA or gDNA that made up the material.

Authors' methods: Amplified reference gene primers provided the basis for estimating nucleated cell counts. Sequencing used immunoSEQ multiplex PCR; TCRdb keeps in-frame clones, though not all of them. The D gene and trimming were derived from the DNA, and the V and J assignments and clone size from that table. Here the sample spans under 150,000 clones, about 70% being singletons. What was sequenced was peripheral blood. The clonotype originates from an elderly man with acute or convalescent COVID-19.

CDR3 amino acids: CASSLVVGGTGELFF. The CDR3 DNA follows: TGTGCCAGCAGCCTAGTCGTCGGGGGTACCGGGGAGCTGTTTTTT. The J gene is TRBJ2-2, the V gene TRBV7-9; possible D gene TRBD2, 6 bases. CDR3 length equals 15 residues. Trimming cost V 5 bases and J 5 bases, with 15 bases left between them. Germline V CDR1 and CDR2: SEHNR, FQNEAQ (reference sequence).